Below, one T cell receptor beta chain is given with its context. The data belong to a study of control samples from healthy donors and cancer patients. This CDR3 comprises 16 residues. CDR1 and CDR2 from the germline V gene are SEHNR and FQNEAQ (reference sequence). J was trimmed by 4 bases and V by 3 bases; bases with no gene match: 9. Profiling relied on immunoSEQ multiplex PCR, and the TCRdb table lists in-frame clones only, not all of them. The table includes 95,000 to 150,000 clones, 88% detected once. Sequencing input: blood. This chain links TRBV7-9 with TRBJ1-2; 9 bases line up with TRBD1. The source of this sequence is a middle-aged man in good health. CDR3: CASSFIRDRVSYGYTF. The CDR3 nucleotides read TGTGCCAGCAGCTTTATCCGGGACAGGGTTTCCTATGGCTACACCTTC.